This is a list of T cell receptor beta chains from one sample in a study of T cell responses to AZD1222 COVID-19 vaccine. Assay: immunoSEQ multiplex PCR; the TCRdb copy retains only in-frame clones and omits some. The sample lists 150,000 to 250,000 clones; 80% to 95% were seen once. This material consisted of peripheral blood, taken 28 days after the second AZD1222 dose. Every receptor here comes from an adult who received the AZD1222 COVID-19 vaccine. Each CDR3 is given without its conserved first and last residue.

j_call,v_call,cdr3_aa
TRBJ1-1,TRBV14,ASSGRGTEAF
TRBJ1-5,TRBV12-3/TRBV12-4,ATTWDNQPQH
TRBJ1-2,TRBV7-2,ASSLMSDRSYGYT
TRBJ1-4,TRBV6-5,ASRSGRREKLF
TRBJ2-3,TRBV2,ASVDGGRTSTDTQY
TRBJ1-2,TRBV7-9,ASSSGDRQFSGYT
TRBJ1-6,TRBV3-1/TRBV3-2,ASSQKSVAPGNSPLH
TRBJ1-2,TRBV9,ASSNFLGGYT
TRBJ2-2,TRBV3-1/TRBV3-2,ASSPLRTTGELF
TRBJ1-5,TRBV12-5,ASGLVLAGFYNQPQH
TRBJ1-1,TRBV5-1,ATSAQGDTEAF
TRBJ2-1,TRBV4-3,ASSQDGGSPNEQF
TRBJ1-6,TRBV4-2,ASSSVQDSTNSPLH
TRBJ1-2,TRBV7-2,ASSSRNRGGYT
TRBJ1-3,TRBV28,ASSLSQRNTIY
TRBJ2-2,TRBV4-3,ASSHPTREPGELF
TRBJ2-5,TRBV7-6,ASSYFRGRRETQY
TRBJ2-7,TRBV19,ASSIEGPSYEQY
TRBJ1-1,TRBV19,ASRWDSRNTEAF
TRBJ1-1,TRBV3-1/TRBV3-2,ASSPGSSVAF
TRBJ1-1,TRBV28,ASSLSPPGTGVTEAF
TRBJ2-7,TRBV5-1,ASSLVDNYEQY
TRBJ1-1,TRBV7-9,ASSFGYISNTEAF
TRBJ1-4,TRBV9,ASSPTNGAFNEKLF
TRBJ1-3,TRBV5-4,ASSPQGGTGNTIY
TRBJ1-6,TRBV20-1,SASRGGAYNSPLH
TRBJ1-2,TRBV29-1,SVALGQTGADYGYT
TRBJ1-3,TRBV6-2/TRBV6-3,ASSATGASGNTIY
TRBJ2-3,TRBV4-1,ASSRPMGDTQY
TRBJ1-1,TRBV7-8,ASSLATGVSTEAF
TRBJ1-1,TRBV2,ASTQGSTEAF
TRBJ2-7,TRBV5-1,ASSSTSGGAYEQY
TRBJ1-6,TRBV5-4,ASSQGIKNSPLH
TRBJ2-1,TRBV10-2,ASSENGLGGEQF
TRBJ1-2,TRBV24-1,ATRIRYLSTGSPQGRVDYGYT
TRBJ1-5,TRBV7-9,ASSRTGGLNQPQH
TRBJ2-1,TRBV3-1/TRBV3-2,ASSQDGQGEQF
TRBJ2-7,TRBV14,ASSQLGSYEQY
TRBJ2-3,TRBV27,ASSLMGMTSTDTQY
TRBJ2-4,TRBV11-2,ASSSQNIQY
TRBJ1-5,TRBV7-8,ASSLVGTPNQPQH
TRBJ1-1,TRBV29-1,SVDSVLNTEAF
TRBJ1-1,TRBV30,AWGTAGF
TRBJ1-2,TRBV2,ASSEGQVYGYT
TRBJ1-5,TRBV4-3,ASSQVVGSNQPQH
TRBJ1-2,TRBV5-1,ASSWGPPGGSGYT